This T cell receptor (beta chain) is drawn from a study of blood T cell repertoires in COVID-19. V gave up 3 bases and J gave up 2 bases, with 18 bases separating them. CDR1 and CDR2 (germline): KGHDR, SFDVKD. This CDR3 is 17 amino acids long. Clones were sequenced by immunoSEQ multiplex PCR, and TCRdb holds only the in-frame ones, with some missing. The table has about 87,000 clones, 85% to 90% seen once. The chain uses TRBV24-1 and TRBJ2-5; D is perhaps TRBD1 (5 bases). The clonotype originates from a man aged 40-49 years with acute or convalescent COVID-19. The sequencing sample was made of peripheral blood. The CDR3 coding sequence is TGTGCCACCAGTGATCTACTGGAAGGGGCGACACAAGAGACCCAGTACTTC. Encoded protein: CATSDLLEGATQETQYF.